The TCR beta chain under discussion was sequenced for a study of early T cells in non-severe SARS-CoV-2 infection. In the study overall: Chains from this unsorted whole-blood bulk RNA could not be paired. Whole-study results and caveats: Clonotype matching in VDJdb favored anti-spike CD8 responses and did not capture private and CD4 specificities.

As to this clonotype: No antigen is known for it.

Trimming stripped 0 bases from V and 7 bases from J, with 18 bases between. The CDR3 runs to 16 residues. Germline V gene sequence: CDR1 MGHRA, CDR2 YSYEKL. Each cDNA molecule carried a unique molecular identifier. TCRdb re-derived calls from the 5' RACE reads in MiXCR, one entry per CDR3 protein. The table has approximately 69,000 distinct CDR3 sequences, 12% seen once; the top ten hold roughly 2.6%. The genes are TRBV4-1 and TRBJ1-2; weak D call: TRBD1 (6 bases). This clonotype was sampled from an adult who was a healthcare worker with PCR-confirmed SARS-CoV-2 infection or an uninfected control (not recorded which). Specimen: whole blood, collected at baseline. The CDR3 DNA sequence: TGCGCCAGCAGCCAAGAACGATCCAGGGGAGTGGGTGGCTACACCTTC. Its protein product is CASSQERSRGVGGYTF.